This entry lists 2 T cell receptor beta chains sequenced from one sample in a study of T cells after yellow fever vaccination. TCRdb used MiXCR to reprocess the 5' RACE reads, holding one entry per CDR3 protein. The sample consists of about 14,000 distinct CDR3 sequences, approximately 7% of them appearing once. This specimen was PBMCs, either bulk or a sorted T-cell subset (CD4+, CD8+, memory, or dextramer-sorted; not recorded which), taken on the day of the yellow fever booster vaccination. The receptors were gathered from a man aged 18 to 29 who received the YFV17D yellow fever vaccine.

This clonotype was observed at least ten times. The V call is TRBV27, the J call TRBJ1-2; the D gene is possibly TRBD1 (6 bases). The CDR3 totals 18 residues. Trimming cost V 2 bases and J 4 bases, with 23 bases left between them. Germline-derived CDR1 and CDR2 are MNHEY and SMNVEV (reference sequence). CDR3 sequence: CASSLSPASGQVLYGYTF. The CDR3, as DNA: TGTGCCAGCAGTTTAAGCCCTGCCTCGGGACAAGTTCTCTATGGCTACACCTTC.

There are many counts of this clonotype. The rearrangement uses TRBV12-3 or TRBV12-4 and TRBJ1-1; a possible D gene is TRBD1 (5 bases). V was shortened by 5 bases and J by 4 bases, with 17 bases between the two germline ends. The CDR3 loop spans 15 amino acids. The CDR3 sequence is CASSPRSVGGTEAFF. The CDR3 region has the DNA TGTGCCAGCAGTCCCAGGTCCGTTGGGGGCACTGAAGCTTTCTTT.